The next 8 T cell receptor beta chains were all read from a single sample in a study of blood T cell repertoires in COVID-19. Sequenced by immunoSEQ multiplex PCR; TCRdb stores in-frame clones only, minus some. This sample has 100,000 to 150,000 clones, with around 64% found just once. Sequencing was carried out using peripheral blood. The receptors originated from a human donor with acute or convalescent COVID-19. The donor label of this sample is uncertain.

The V and J genes are TRBV25-1 and TRBJ2-5, with D maybe TRBD2 (7 bases). The V gene lost 5 bases and the J gene lost 5 bases, with 27 bases spanning the gap. Germline V gene lookup returns CDR1 MGHDK and CDR2 SYGVNS. The CDR3 is made up of 18 amino acids. CDR3 amino acids: CASSSRPTGRAVVETQYF. The CDR3 DNA sequence: TGTGCCAGCAGTTCTCGACCCACAGGGAGGGCGGTTGTGGAGACCCAGTACTTC.

This chain links TRBV6-5 with TRBJ1-5, with a tentative D call TRBD1 (6 bases). The V end was cut by 6 bases, the J end by 7 bases, with 16 bases between. The CDR3 extends over 14 amino acids. Per the germline V gene, CDR1 is MNHEY and CDR2 is SVGAGI. This CDR3 is CASRGGRGRQPQHF. In nucleotides, the CDR3 is TGTGCCAGCAGGGGCGGCAGGGGAAGACAGCCCCAGCATTTT.

The chain links TRBV7-9 to TRBJ2-3; 10 bases are a match to TRBD2. The CDR3 has 15 residues. V lost 3 bases, J lost 5 bases, and 5 bases stayed unmatched. Germline V CDR1 and CDR2: SEHNR, FQNEAQ (reference sequence). CDR3 loop: CASSLGSSGGDTQYF. CDR3 nucleotides: TGTGCCAGCAGCTTGGGCTCTAGCGGGGGAGATACGCAGTATTTT.

The rearrangement links TRBV2 to TRBJ2-2; maybe TRBD1 (6 bases). The CDR3 has 15 residues. The V gene's germline CDR1 is SNHLY and CDR2 FYNNEI. The V and J ends lost 4 bases and 0 bases respectively, with 9 bases between them. The CDR3 DNA reads TGTGCCAGCAGTGGTAACAGGGCGAACACCGGGGAGCTGTTTTTT. Translating gives CASSGNRANTGELFF.

The J gene is TRBJ2-3, the V gene TRBV12-3 or TRBV12-4; the D gene is possibly TRBD1 (6 bases). Trimming stripped 6 bases from V and 6 bases from J, with 10 bases between. The CDR3 runs 12 residues. CDR3 region: CASSPRGDTQYF. CDR3 DNA sequence: TGTGCCAGCAGCCCAAGGGGGGATACGCAGTATTTT.

This clone has more than one count but fewer than ten. The chain employs TRBV19 and TRBJ2-5, with unresolved D. CDR3 length: 13 amino acids. Trimming cost V 6 bases and J 0 bases, with 8 bases left between them. Germline V gives CDR1 LNHDA, CDR2 SQIVND (reference sequence). DNA for the CDR3: TGTGCCAGTAGGGAGCACCACCAAGAGACCCAGTACTTC. Translated, it gives CASREHHQETQYF. The whole variable domain, remainder taken from reference TRBV19 and TRBJ2-5, is DGGITQSPKYLFRKEGQNVTLSCEQNLNHDAMYWYRQDPGQGLRLIYYSQIVNDFQKGDIAEGYSVSREKKESFPLTVTSAQKNPTAFYLCASREHHQETQYFGPGTRLLVL.

The table lists this clone with a few counts. The chain is built from TRBV15 and TRBJ2-2, with D possibly being TRBD1 (6 bases). Germline loops: CDR1 LNHNV, CDR2 YYDKDF (reference sequence). The CDR3 spans 15 residues. V was pared by 6 bases and J by 5 bases, with 16 bases between. CDR3: CATRNLKQGTGELFF. The CDR3 DNA reads as TGTGCCACCAGGAACCTGAAACAGGGAACCGGGGAGCTGTTTTTT.

V is TRBV4-2 and J is TRBJ2-2; 13 nucleotides agree with TRBD2. V trimming: 0 bases; J trimming: 5 bases; junction bases outside the gene matches: 6. CDR1 and CDR2 from the germline V gene are LGHNA and YNFKEQ. The CDR3 sequence is 18 residues long. The CDR3 bases are TGTGCCAGCAGCCAAGACCCCACTAGCGGGGGGGGGACCGGGGAGCTGTTTTTT. Translating gives CASSQDPTSGGGTGELFF.